Given below is one TCR beta chain in context. This entry belongs to a study of blood T cell repertoires in COVID-19. Sequenced by immunoSEQ multiplex PCR; TCRdb stores in-frame clones only, minus some. The sample lists approximately 68,000 clones; about 81% were seen once. Trimming removed 3 bases from V and 7 bases from J; junction bases left unmatched: 15. This CDR3 has 17 amino acids. Germline CDR1 and CDR2: MDHEN and SYDVKM. The source is a human donor in a cohort sampled during active COVID-19. This sequence joins TRBV28 and TRBJ2-7; TRBD2 aligns across 10 bases. Material: peripheral blood. CDR3 loop: CASSFRLAGDLPREQYF. As DNA, the CDR3 is TGTGCCAGCAGTTTTCGGCTAGCGGGAGACCTACCTAGGGAGCAGTACTTC.